The next 22 T cell receptor beta chains were all read from a single sample in a study of OX40 agonist ivuxolimab in advanced cancers. Here immunoSEQ multiplex PCR was the method, and the copy in TCRdb shows in-frame clones only, minus some. Of about 37,000 clones listed, roughly 87% are singletons. The source was CD4+ or CD8+ T cells sorted from blood, collected in a trial of the OX40 agonist ivuxolimab. These receptors were taken from an adult with an advanced solid tumor such as melanoma, head and neck, liver or kidney cancer.

The V call is TRBV11-2, the J call TRBJ2-6, with D perhaps TRBD1 or TRBD2 (6 bases each). V shed 5 bases and J shed 0 bases, with 20 bases lying between them. The CDR3 length is 19 residues. Per germline, CDR1 SGHAT and CDR2 FQNNGV. The CDR3 loop is CASSPKAGGLPSGANVLTF. The CDR3 DNA reads TGTGCCAGCAGCCCCAAGGCCGGGGGCTTGCCCTCTGGGGCCAACGTCCTGACTTTC.

The V gene is TRBV2, the J gene TRBJ1-2, with TRBD1 as a possible D gene (5 bases). Germline V CDR1 and CDR2: SNHLY, FYNNEI. The CDR3 runs to 13 residues. V was clipped by 3 bases and J by 3 bases, with 8 bases between them. CDR3 sequence: CASSEGTYYGYTF. The DNA of the CDR3 is TGTGCCAGCAGTGAGGGGACCTACTATGGCTACACCTTC.

Here the CDR3 DNA reads TGTGCCAGCTCACCCAGCCCCTACGAGCAGTACTTC. It specifies CASSPSPYEQYF. The gene calls are TRBV18 and TRBJ2-7, with no clear D. Germline V gives CDR1 KGHSH, CDR2 LQKENI. The V end lost 3 bases, the J end lost 2 bases, and 5 bases lay between the germline ends. The CDR3 has 12 residues.

This clone was found a few times. The rearrangement joins TRBV25-1 to TRBJ2-2; weak D call: TRBD2 (6 bases). Germline V gene sequence: CDR1 MGHDK, CDR2 SYGVNS. Between the trimmed V and J ends, which lost 3 bases and 7 bases, there was a span of 9 bases. The CDR3 length is 13 residues. The CDR3 bases are TGTGCCAGCAGTGAGGGAGGCGGCGGGGAGCTGTTTTTT. Amino acid sequence: CASSEGGGGELFF.

The chain couples TRBV7-9 to TRBJ1-2, with 7 bases that match TRBD1. CDR3 length: 14 amino acids. Germline V gives CDR1 SEHNR, CDR2 FQNEAQ (reference sequence). V trimming: 4 bases; J trimming: 1 base; junction bases outside the gene matches: 3. In DNA form, the CDR3 reads TGTGCCAGCAGCTCCCGGGACAGTAACTATGGCTACACCTTC. Encoded protein: CASSSRDSNYGYTF.

This chain joins TRBV12-2 and TRBJ2-3; TRBD1 is the table's D call and was not checked against the DNA. TRBV12-2 is an annotated pseudogene. This CDR3 spans 13 amino acids. The CDR3 DNA follows: TGTGCAAGTCGCTTAATCTACAGAGATACGCAGTATTTT. Translating gives CASRLIYRDTQYF.

The count of this clone is one. V is TRBV9 and J is TRBJ1-2; a possible D gene is TRBD1 (6 bases). The CDR3 loop spans 14 amino acids. The germline gives CDR1 SGDLS, CDR2 YYNGEE. Trimming took off 3 bases at V and 0 bases at J, with 9 bases between the two ends. The CDR3 protein is CASSGGDTNYGYTF. In DNA form, the CDR3 reads TGTGCCAGCAGCGGGGGGGACACTAACTATGGCTACACCTTC.

The rearrangement uses TRBV18 and TRBJ2-3, with 8 nucleotides matching TRBD2. This CDR3 comprises 13 residues. The germline V gene has CDR1 KGHSH and CDR2 LQKENI. V was clipped by 5 bases and J by 6 bases; unmatched bases: 4. In nucleotides, the CDR3 is TGTGCCAGCTCAACGGGAGGGATCGATACGCAGTATTTT. It specifies CASSTGGIDTQYF.

The rearrangement uses TRBV4-1 and TRBJ2-2; the match to TRBD2 covers 7 bases. The CDR3 totals 16 residues. The V segment lost 4 bases and the J segment 2 bases; nucleotides outside the gene matches: 7. Per germline, CDR1 MGHRA and CDR2 YSYEKL. The CDR3 sequence is CASSLGRRENTGELFF. The CDR3 nucleotides are TGCGCCAGCAGCCTCGGGAGGAGGGAAAACACCGGGGAGCTGTTTTTT.

The rearrangement uses TRBV5-1 and TRBJ2-1; TRBD1 aligns across 9 bases. In germline, CDR1 is SGHRS, CDR2 YFSETQ. Trimming removed 5 bases from V and 3 bases from J; junction bases left unmatched: 9. There are 16 residues in the CDR3. CDR3 sequence: CASSTQTGGFYNEQFF. The CDR3 DNA sequence: TGCGCCAGCAGTACACAAACAGGGGGCTTCTACAATGAGCAGTTCTTC.

The gene calls are TRBV19 and TRBJ2-1; D is uncertain. Trimming shortened V by 0 bases and J by 5 bases, and 5 bases separated the two germline ends. Germline values: CDR1 LNHDA, CDR2 SQIVND (reference sequence). The CDR3 is 13 amino acids. CDR3 coding DNA: TGTGCCAGTAGTATAGAGGGCCACAATGAGCAGTTCTTC. It codes for CASSIEGHNEQFF.

The rearrangement uses TRBV7-3 and TRBJ2-1, with 10 bases lining up with TRBD2. This CDR3 has 13 residues. The germline gives CDR1 SGHTA, CDR2 FQGTGA. With 8 bases clipped from V and 5 bases from J, the junction kept 3 bases outside the gene matches. CDR3 loop: CASGLAEDNEQFF. In nucleotides, the CDR3 is TGTGCCAGCGGACTAGCGGAGGACAATGAGCAGTTCTTC.

This clone was recorded once. This chain connects TRBV7-8 to TRBJ2-7; D remains unclear. The CDR3 runs 15 residues. Germline lookup yields CDR1 SGHVS and CDR2 FQNEAQ. V gave up 1 base and J gave up 0 bases, with 10 bases separating them. The CDR3 spells CASSLEPGRSYEQYF. The CDR3, as DNA: TGTGCCAGCAGCTTAGAGCCAGGACGCTCCTACGAGCAGTACTTC. Complete variable domain (other parts from reference TRBV7-8 and TRBJ2-7): GAGVSQSPRYKVAKRGQDVALRCDPISGHVSLFWYQQALGQGPEFLTYFQNEAQLDKSGLPSDRFFAERPEGSVSTLKIQRTQQEDSAVYLCASSLEPGRSYEQYFGPGTRLTVT.

The chain is built from TRBV7-9 and TRBJ2-1; 7 positions match TRBD1. After removal of 5 bases from V and 5 bases from J, the junction contained 15 bases not matched to a gene. The germline V gene encodes CDR1 SEHNR and CDR2 FQNEAQ (reference sequence). The CDR3 runs to 17 residues. The CDR3 is CASSMQFGQEPDNEQFF. CDR3 DNA: TGTGCCAGCAGCATGCAATTTGGACAGGAACCGGACAATGAGCAGTTCTTC.

In its sample, this clone was seen once. This chain connects TRBV4-1 to TRBJ2-1, with 11 bases aligning to TRBD1. The CDR3 is made up of 19 amino acids. The junction had 9 bases not matched to a gene; V was cut back by 0 bases and J by 2 bases. Germline V lookup: CDR1 MGHRA, CDR2 YSYEKL. This CDR3 is CASSQEGLGQGATYNEQFF. The CDR3, as DNA: TGCGCCAGCAGCCAAGAAGGTTTAGGACAGGGGGCTACCTACAATGAGCAGTTCTTC.

The V and J genes are TRBV7-9 and TRBJ2-1; the match to TRBD2 covers 9 bases. Per germline, CDR1 SEHNR and CDR2 FQNEAQ (reference sequence). The V segment lost 7 bases and the J segment 4 bases; nucleotides outside the gene matches: 11. This CDR3 contains 16 residues. CDR3 sequence: CASTISGGSIYNEQFF. CDR3 DNA sequence: TGTGCCAGCACCATTAGCGGGGGCTCTATTTACAATGAGCAGTTCTTC. Full variable domain (remainder filled in from reference TRBV7-9 and TRBJ2-1): DTGVSQNPRHKITKRGQNVTFRCDPISEHNRLYWYRQTLGQGPEFLTYFQNEAQLEKSRLLSDRFSAERPKGSFSTLEIQRTEQGDSAMYLCASTISGGSIYNEQFFGPGTRLTVL.

V gene TRBV19 combines with J gene TRBJ2-1; maybe TRBD1 (6 bases). The ends were cut back, 8 bases at V and 1 base at J, with 12 bases in the middle. Germline lookup yields CDR1 LNHDA and CDR2 SQIVND (reference sequence). This CDR3 comprises 14 residues. CDR3: CASAADSSYNEQFF. Written as DNA, the CDR3 is TGTGCCAGTGCGGCGGACAGTTCCTACAATGAGCAGTTCTTC. Drawing the rest from reference TRBV19 and TRBJ2-1, the complete variable domain is DGGITQSPKYLFRKEGQNVTLSCEQNLNHDAMYWYRQDPGQGLRLIYYSQIVNDFQKGDIAEGYSVSREKKESFPLTVTSAQKNPTAFYLCASAADSSYNEQFFGPGTRLTVL.

The V call is TRBV5-1, the J call TRBJ1-6; possibly TRBD1 for D (5 bases). CDR3 length: 15 residues. Germline V gene sequence: CDR1 SGHRS, CDR2 YFSETQ. V was trimmed by 0 bases and J by 2 bases, leaving 6 bases between them. This CDR3 reads CASSLDRPYNSPLHF. Written as DNA, the CDR3 is TGCGCCAGCAGCTTGGACAGGCCCTATAATTCACCCCTCCACTTT.

The chain combines TRBV5-6 with TRBJ1-1, with 8 bases identical to TRBD1. This CDR3 spans 14 amino acids. CDR1 SGHDT and CDR2 YYEEEE come from the germline V gene. J gave up 3 bases and V 2 bases, and 3 bases lay outside the gene matches. The CDR3 loop reads CASSFGQGHTEAFF. CDR3 bases: TGTGCCAGCAGCTTTGGACAGGGACACACTGAAGCTTTCTTT.

This clone was counted once. This chain links TRBV5-6 with TRBJ1-1; 9 nucleotides align to TRBD1. CDR1 is SGHDT, CDR2 YYEEEE, per germline. The CDR3 runs 18 residues. Losses at the gene ends were 1 base for V and 1 base for J; bases not matched to a gene: 11. The CDR3 region is CASSLRIGTGLENTEAFF. The CDR3 DNA is TGTGCCAGCAGCTTGAGGATAGGGACAGGGCTGGAGAACACTGAAGCTTTCTTT.

J is TRBJ2-7 and V is TRBV5-1; D is unresolved. CDR3 length: 14 amino acids. The ends were cut back, 0 bases at V and 7 bases at J, with 14 bases in the middle. Per the germline V gene, CDR1 is SGHRS and CDR2 is YFSETQ. CDR3 in amino acids: CASSLGVEYEEQYF. Written as DNA, the CDR3 is TGCGCCAGCAGCTTGGGGGTGGAGTACGAGGAGCAGTACTTC.

In DNA, the CDR3 is TGTGCCAGTAGTCCCGGGACAGCCTACGAGCAGTACTTC. Translation: CASSPGTAYEQYF. This sequence joins TRBV19 and TRBJ2-7; 7 nucleotides line up with TRBD1. V lost 5 bases, J lost 2 bases, and 3 bases stayed unmatched. This CDR3 contains 13 residues. Germline CDR1 and CDR2: LNHDA and SQIVND (reference sequence).